These 29 T cell receptor beta chains originate from one sample sequenced in a study of blood T cell repertoires in COVID-19. Sequencing was performed with immunoSEQ multiplex PCR; in TCRdb, only in-frame clones are kept and a portion is missing. The sample includes under 250,000 clones, 80% to 90% seen only once; the top ten take approximately 4.9%. Sequencing used PBMCs or T cells enriched from blood (not recorded which). These receptor sequences come from a woman in her forties or fifties who had been exposed to COVID-19.

The chain carries TRBV24-1 and TRBJ1-4; no definite D call. The CDR3 consists of 15 residues. CDR1 and CDR2 from the germline V gene are KGHDR and SFDVKD. The ends were cut back, 3 bases at V and 7 bases at J, with 14 bases in the middle. This chain's CDR3 is CATSDPTRSGEKLFF. The CDR3 nucleotides read TGTGCCACCAGTGATCCGACCCGGAGTGGTGAAAAACTGTTTTTT.

The chain is built from TRBV30 and TRBJ1-3; 8 positions match TRBD1. This CDR3 has 15 amino acids. V trimming: 5 bases; J trimming: 3 bases; junction bases outside the gene matches: 9. Germline V CDR1 and CDR2: GTSNPN, SVGIG (reference sequence). CDR3 in DNA: TGTGCCTGGGATACGGCAGGGGGCTTTGGAAACACCATATATTTT. The encoded protein is CAWDTAGGFGNTIYF.

This clone was counted between two and nine times. The chain combines TRBV5-6 with TRBJ2-1; weak D call: TRBD1 (6 bases). Germline values: CDR1 SGHDT, CDR2 YYEEEE. The CDR3 has 13 residues. V gave up 1 base and J gave up 8 bases, with 10 bases separating them. The CDR3 region is CASSLLGADEQFF. CDR3 sequence (DNA): TGTGCCAGCAGCTTGCTGGGGGCGGATGAGCAGTTCTTC.

CDR3 coding DNA: TGTGCCAGCAGCCGAAGGGACAGGGTGGGCACAGATACGCAGTATTTT. As protein: CASSRRDRVGTDTQYF. This chain links TRBV2 with TRBJ2-3; 9 bases align to TRBD1. Germline CDR1 and CDR2: SNHLY and FYNNEI. This CDR3 comprises 16 residues. The junction had 8 bases not matched to a gene; V was cut back by 6 bases and J by 1 base.

This chain links TRBV20-1 with TRBJ2-1, with 7 nucleotides matching TRBD1. The length of the CDR3 is 13 residues. The V gene's germline CDR1 is DFQATT and CDR2 SNEGSKA (reference sequence). The trim removed 3 bases at V and 5 bases at J, leaving 4 bases unmatched. As DNA, the CDR3 is TGCAGTGCTAGTCAGGACAGGAACAATGAGCAGTTCTTC. This encodes CSASQDRNNEQFF.

In DNA, the CDR3 is TGTGCCAGCTCACCACGGCAGGCCTTGCCCTCTGGAAACACCATATATTTT. It encodes CASSPRQALPSGNTIYF. This chain links TRBV18 with TRBJ1-3; D remains unclear. The CDR3 spans 17 residues. The V end lost 1 base, the J end lost 0 bases, and 13 bases lay between the germline ends. From germline, CDR1 is KGHSH and CDR2 LQKENI. Based on the CDR3 plus reference TRBV18 and TRBJ1-3, the full variable domain is NAGVMQNPRHLVRRRGQEARLRCSPMKGHSHVYWYRQLPEEGLKFMVYLQKENIIDESGMPKERFSAEFPKEGPSILRIQQVVRGDSAAYFCASSPRQALPSGNTIYFGEGSWLTVV.

The chain links TRBV21-1 to TRBJ1-5. TRBV21-1 is reported as a pseudogene. There are 14 residues in the CDR3. CDR3 sequence (DNA): TGTGCCAGCAGCATAGCGCGGGGCAATCAGCCCCAGCATTTT. It is translated as CASSIARGNQPQHF.

This clone was seen a few times. The J gene is TRBJ2-7, the V gene TRBV5-1; 9 bases agree with TRBD1. CDR1 and CDR2 (germline): SGHRS, YFSETQ. The CDR3 sequence is 15 residues long. The J segment lost 5 bases and the V segment lost 4 bases, leaving 10 bases of the junction unmatched. The DNA of the CDR3 is TGCGCCAGCAGCCTCGGCGGACAGGGGAACCACGAGCAGTACTTC. This codes for CASSLGGQGNHEQYF.

J is TRBJ2-6 and V is TRBV6-5, with D perhaps matching TRBD2 (5 bases). Trimming stripped 2 bases from V and 2 bases from J, with 10 bases between. CDR1 and CDR2 (germline): MNHEY, SVGAGI. The CDR3 contains 16 residues. The CDR3 nucleotides read TGTGCCAGCAGTTACCTGAGGGCCCCTGGGGCCAACGTCCTGACTTTC. Translation: CASSYLRAPGANVLTF.

V is TRBV7-9 and J is TRBJ1-2; D call uncertain. This CDR3 contains 14 residues. The V and J ends lost 2 bases and 0 bases respectively, with 7 bases between them. Per the germline V gene, CDR1 is SEHNR and CDR2 is FQNEAQ (reference sequence). The CDR3 DNA follows: TGTGCCAGCAGCTTAAATGCAGCTAACTATGGCTACACCTTC. It encodes CASSLNAANYGYTF. Combining the CDR3 with reference TRBV7-9 and TRBJ1-2 gives the whole variable domain DTGVSQNPRHKITKRGQNVTFRCDPISEHNRLYWYRQTLGQGPEFLTYFQNEAQLEKSRLLSDRFSAERPKGSFSTLEIQRTEQGDSAMYLCASSLNAANYGYTFGSGTRLTVV.

The V gene is TRBV27, the J gene TRBJ1-2, with D possibly matching TRBD1 (5 bases). CDR1 MNHEY and CDR2 SMNVEV come from the germline V gene (reference sequence). The length of the CDR3 is 14 residues. V was pared by 6 bases and J by 4 bases, with 15 bases between. DNA of the CDR3: TGTGCCAGCAGCAATGACAGTTTATTCTATGGCTACACCTTC. Residues: CASSNDSLFYGYTF.

The J gene is TRBJ1-1, the V gene TRBV7-2; the D is unclear. The CDR3 is made up of 15 amino acids. Germline CDR1 reads SGHTA; CDR2 reads FQGNSA. V lost 2 bases and J 3 bases, leaving 13 bases between the germline ends. In DNA, the CDR3 is TGTGCCAGCAGCTTACGTCCCGGGTGGGACACTGAAGCTTTCTTT. It encodes CASSLRPGWDTEAFF.

The rearrangement joins TRBV19 to TRBJ2-5, with 10 bases lining up with TRBD1. The length of the CDR3 is 15 residues. CDR1 and CDR2 (germline): LNHDA, SQIVND (reference sequence). Trimming cost V 4 bases and J 4 bases; bases outside gene matches: 6. The CDR3 reads CASSKGQGIGETQYF. The CDR3 DNA reads TGTGCCAGTAGTAAGGGACAGGGGATTGGAGAGACCCAGTACTTC.

This clone occurred a few times. The chain links TRBV12-5 to TRBJ1-3; D may be TRBD1 (5 bases). Trimming shortened V by 4 bases and J by 8 bases, and 18 bases separated the two germline ends. This CDR3 is 15 amino acids long. Germline CDR1 LGHNT, CDR2 FRNRAP. Written as DNA, the CDR3 is TGTGCTAGTGGTTCCACGGGGGTGGGGCATGACACCATATATTTT. Its translation: CASGSTGVGHDTIYF.

The rearrangement links TRBV2 to TRBJ1-1; D ambiguous. The germline CDR1 and CDR2 sequences are SNHLY and FYNNEI. This CDR3 has 13 residues. V lost 6 bases to trimming and J lost 5 bases, with 13 bases between them. The CDR3 is CASSPDQRTEAFF. The DNA of the CDR3 is TGTGCCAGCAGCCCAGATCAAAGAACTGAAGCTTTCTTT.

The rearrangement joins TRBV19 to TRBJ1-6; 9 nucleotides agree with TRBD1. The CDR3 loop spans 20 amino acids. Unmatched junction bases numbered 13, after V lost 4 bases and J lost 0 bases. Germline V gives CDR1 LNHDA, CDR2 SQIVND (reference sequence). The CDR3, as DNA: TGTGCCAGTAGTAATAAAACCGGGACAGGGATGAGCTCCTATAATTCACCCCTCCACTTT. Its translation: CASSNKTGTGMSSYNSPLHF.

As concerns this clone: The sample holds other DNA sequences that translate to the same CDR3. The genes are TRBV18 and TRBJ2-1; no clear D. Germline V gene lookup returns CDR1 KGHSH and CDR2 LQKENI. This CDR3 comprises 11 residues. V dropped 4 bases and J dropped 5 bases, with 3 bases sitting between them. CDR3 DNA sequence: TGTGCCAGCTCACTCAACAATGAGCAGTTCTTC. Amino acid sequence: CASSLNNEQFF.

The rearrangement joins TRBV7-8 to TRBJ1-6; D gene uncertain. V dropped 1 base and J dropped 0 bases, with 16 bases sitting between them. Germline V gives CDR1 SGHVS, CDR2 FQNEAQ. CDR3 length equals 19 residues. The CDR3 is CASSLEAMRGSSYNSPLHF. The CDR3 coding sequence is TGTGCCAGCAGCTTAGAAGCAATGAGAGGGAGCTCCTATAATTCACCCCTCCACTTT.

The gene calls are TRBV7-2 and TRBJ1-5, with D possibly matching TRBD1 (5 bases). V lost 5 bases to trimming and J lost 6 bases, with 11 bases between them. From germline, CDR1 is SGHTA and CDR2 FQGNSA. This CDR3 has 13 amino acids. The CDR3 spells CASSKEGTQPQHF. In DNA, the CDR3 is TGTGCCAGCAGCAAGGAGGGGACTCAGCCCCAGCATTTT.

The J gene is TRBJ2-3, the V gene TRBV4-3, with 7 positions matching TRBD1. The CDR3 has 16 amino acids. The trim removed 1 base at V and 0 bases at J, leaving 4 bases unmatched. Germline CDR1 is LGHNA and CDR2 is YSLEER. The chain's CDR3 is CASSQGYRGSTDTQYF. CDR3 in DNA: TGCGCCAGCAGCCAAGGTTACAGGGGTAGCACAGATACGCAGTATTTT.

The rearrangement joins TRBV13 to TRBJ1-1, with D possibly matching TRBD1 (6 bases). The CDR3 runs 14 residues. V was trimmed by 2 bases and J by 2 bases, leaving 9 bases between them. Germline values: CDR1 PRHDT, CDR2 FYEKMQ (reference sequence). This CDR3 is CASSLRGGNTEAFF. In DNA, the CDR3 is TGTGCCAGCAGCTTACGAGGGGGTAACACTGAAGCTTTCTTT.

The chain uses TRBV27 and TRBJ1-1, with a tentative D call TRBD1 (5 bases). The CDR3 runs 16 residues. Trimming removed 1 base at V and 0 bases at J, with 12 bases between. Germline V CDR1 and CDR2: MNHEY, SMNVEV (reference sequence). In DNA form, the CDR3 reads TGTGCCAGCAGTTTATACAGAACAGGCGTGAACACTGAAGCTTTCTTT. Amino acid sequence: CASSLYRTGVNTEAFF.

V is TRBV12-3 or TRBV12-4 and J is TRBJ1-4; D uncertain. The germline V and J ends were trimmed by 3 bases and 17 bases, with 19 bases remaining between them. There are 13 residues in the CDR3. CDR3: CASSFHLRAYSFF. The CDR3 region has the DNA TGTGCCAGCAGTTTTCACTTGAGAGCCTATAGCTTTTTT.

The chain has TRBV2 and TRBJ1-2; D is undetermined. Per the germline V gene, CDR1 is SNHLY and CDR2 is FYNNEI. This CDR3 is built from 14 residues. With 5 bases removed from V and 7 bases from J, the gap between germline ends came to 17 bases. The CDR3 DNA follows: TGTGCCAGCAGTAGAGGGCCGGCGGTGGGTGGCTACACCTTC. It encodes CASSRGPAVGGYTF.

This clone was counted a few times. The chain recombines TRBV12-5 with TRBJ1-1; D is perhaps TRBD1 (5 bases). This CDR3 spans 14 amino acids. The V gene's germline CDR1 is LGHNT and CDR2 FRNRAP. V was cut by 1 base and J by 1 base, with 7 bases left in between. The CDR3 coding sequence is TGTGCTAGTGGTTTGGATAGGGGGAACACTGAAGCTTTCTTT. This encodes CASGLDRGNTEAFF.

This sequence joins TRBV2 and TRBJ2-1; a possible D gene is TRBD1 (5 bases). CDR3 length: 16 residues. V was clipped by 7 bases and J by 0 bases, with 16 bases between them. Germline V CDR1 and CDR2: SNHLY, FYNNEI. The CDR3 sequence is CASIFRVMSSYNEQFF. In nucleotides, the CDR3 is TGTGCCAGCATTTTCAGGGTAATGAGCTCCTACAATGAGCAGTTCTTC.

V usage is TRBV7-3 and J usage is TRBJ2-2, with TRBD1 as a possible D gene (5 bases). The V gene lost 1 base and the J gene lost 4 bases, with 10 bases spanning the gap. This CDR3 comprises 15 residues. CDR1 and CDR2 from the germline V gene are SGHTA and FQGTGA. CDR3 sequence reads: CASSLSQGSTGELFF. In DNA form, the CDR3 reads TGTGCCAGCAGCTTAAGCCAGGGTAGCACCGGGGAGCTGTTTTTT.

The rearrangement uses TRBV2 and TRBJ1-2, with 7 positions matching TRBD1. Germline lookup yields CDR1 SNHLY and CDR2 FYNNEI. J gave up 4 bases and V 5 bases, and 4 bases lay outside the gene matches. The CDR3 totals 13 residues. The CDR3: CASSRQGLYGYTF. For the CDR3, the DNA is TGTGCCAGCAGTAGACAGGGACTCTATGGCTACACCTTC.

This chain uses TRBV18 with TRBJ2-7; the match to TRBD1 covers 7 bases. The CDR3 sequence is 14 residues long. Germline V gene sequence: CDR1 KGHSH, CDR2 LQKENI. The ends lost 4 bases at V and 6 bases at J; junction bases unmatched: 9. CDR3 sequence (DNA): TGTGCCAGCTCACGGGAGACAGGGCCCTCCGAGCAGTACTTC. This translates into CASSRETGPSEQYF.